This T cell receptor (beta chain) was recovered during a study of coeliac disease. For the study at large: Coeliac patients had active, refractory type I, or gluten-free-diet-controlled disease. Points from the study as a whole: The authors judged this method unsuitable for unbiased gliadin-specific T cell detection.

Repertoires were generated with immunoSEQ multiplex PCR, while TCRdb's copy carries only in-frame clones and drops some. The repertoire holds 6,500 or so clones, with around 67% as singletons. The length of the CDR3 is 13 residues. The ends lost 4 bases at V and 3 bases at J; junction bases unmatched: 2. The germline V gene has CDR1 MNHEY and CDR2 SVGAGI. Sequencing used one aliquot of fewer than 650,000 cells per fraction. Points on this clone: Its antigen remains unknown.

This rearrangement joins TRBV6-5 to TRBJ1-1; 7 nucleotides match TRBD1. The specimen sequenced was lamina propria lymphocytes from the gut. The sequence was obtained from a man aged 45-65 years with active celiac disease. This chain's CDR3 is CASSSGQYTEAFF. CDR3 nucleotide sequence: TGTGCCAGCAGTTCGGGACAGTACACTGAAGCTTTCTTT.